Listed below are T cell receptor beta chains from one sample, sequenced in a study of shared clonotypes between healthy human individuals. TCRdb keeps only in-frame clones here, not all; method: immunoSEQ multiplex PCR. Here the sample spans millions of clones, over 90% being singletons. Sequencing used naive CD4+ T cells from PBMCs. These receptors came from a man between 18 and 35 years old in good health. Some clones in this sample may be carry-over from other donors' samples. Both conserved end residues are part of each CDR3. D genes are given only for firm matches. Clone size, where shown, is once, few, many, or a class for clones that have expanded.

clone size	V gene	D gene	J gene	CDR3 protein	CDR3 DNA
.	TRBV2	.	TRBJ1-1	CASSRGSGTEAFF	TGTGCCAGCAGCCGGGGTTCCGGGACTGAAGCTTTCTTT
.	TRBV25-1	.	TRBJ2-5	CASSEGQGRVETQYF	TGTGCCAGCAGTGAGGGGCAGGGTCGCGTGGAGACCCAGTACTTC
.	TRBV28	.	TRBJ1-1	CASSTRDMNTEAFF	TGTGCCAGCAGTACACGGGACATGAACACTGAAGCTTTCTTT
.	TRBV28	TRBD2	TRBJ2-2	CASSLAGVSGELFF	TGTGCCAGCAGTTTAGCGGGAGTATCGGGGGAGCTGTTTTTT
.	TRBV6-5	TRBD2	TRBJ2-7	CASSSLAGASYEQYF	TGTGCCAGCAGTTCGTTGGCGGGAGCCTCCTACGAGCAGTACTTC
once	TRBV28	TRBD2	TRBJ2-7	CASSSGTKSYEQYF	TGTGCCAGCTCTAGCGGAACTAAATCCTACGAGCAGTACTTC
.	TRBV11-2	.	TRBJ1-3	CASSLTVTTGNTIYF	TGTGCCAGCAGCTTAACGGTTACTACTGGAAACACCATATATTTT
few	TRBV28	.	TRBJ1-5	CASSPGTNSNQPQHF	TGTGCCAGCAGTCCAGGCACGAATAGCAATCAGCCCCAGCATTTT
.	TRBV10-1	.	TRBJ1-2	CASSERPFYGYTF	TGCGCCAGCAGTGAACGACCGTTCTATGGCTACACCTTC
.	TRBV2	.	TRBJ2-7	CASQTGSSYEQYF	TGTGCCAGCCAGACAGGTTCCTCCTACGAGCAGTACTTC
once	TRBV2	.	TRBJ2-7	CASEGPARYSGEQYF	TGTGCCAGCGAGGGGCCGGCTCGGTATTCGGGCGAGCAGTACTTC
.	TRBV6-5	.	TRBJ1-1	CASEARENTEAFF	TGTGCCAGCGAGGCACGGGAGAACACTGAAGCTTTCTTT
.	TRBV7-3	.	TRBJ2-7	CASSPRPGYYEQYF	TGTGCCAGCAGCCCACGTCCGGGGTACTACGAGCAGTACTTC
.	TRBV4-1	.	TRBJ2-5	CASSQVSGGRSETQYF	TGCGCCAGCAGCCAAGTCAGCGGAGGGCGATCGGAGACCCAGTACTTC
.	TRBV5-4	.	TRBJ2-5	CASSRSETQYF	TGTGCCAGCAGCCGATCGGAGACCCAGTACTTC